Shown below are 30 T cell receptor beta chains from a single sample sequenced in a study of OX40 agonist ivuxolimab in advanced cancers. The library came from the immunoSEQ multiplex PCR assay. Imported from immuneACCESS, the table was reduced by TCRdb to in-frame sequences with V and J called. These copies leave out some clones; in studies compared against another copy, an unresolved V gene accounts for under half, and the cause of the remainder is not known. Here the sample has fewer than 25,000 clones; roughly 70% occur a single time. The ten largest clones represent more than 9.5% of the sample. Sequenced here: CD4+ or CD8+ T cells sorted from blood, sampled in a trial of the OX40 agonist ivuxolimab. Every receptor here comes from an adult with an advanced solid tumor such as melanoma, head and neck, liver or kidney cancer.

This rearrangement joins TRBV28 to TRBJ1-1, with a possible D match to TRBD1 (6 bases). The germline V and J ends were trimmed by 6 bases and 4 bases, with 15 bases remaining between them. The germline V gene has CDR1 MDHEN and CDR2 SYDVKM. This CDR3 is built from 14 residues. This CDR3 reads CASSEDSPATEAFF. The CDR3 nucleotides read TGTGCCAGCAGCGAGGACAGCCCGGCCACTGAAGCTTTCTTT.

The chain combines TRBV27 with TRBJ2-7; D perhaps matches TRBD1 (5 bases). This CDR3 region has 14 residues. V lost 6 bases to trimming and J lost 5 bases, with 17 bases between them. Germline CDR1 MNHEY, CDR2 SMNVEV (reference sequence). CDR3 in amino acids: CASSLRGLPDEQYF. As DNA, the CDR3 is TGTGCCAGCAGCTTAAGGGGCCTCCCAGACGAGCAGTACTTC.

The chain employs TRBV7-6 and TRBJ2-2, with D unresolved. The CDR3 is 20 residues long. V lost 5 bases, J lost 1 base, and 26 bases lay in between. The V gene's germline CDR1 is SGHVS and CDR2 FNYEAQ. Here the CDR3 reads CASSPRAFSSRKVNTGELFF. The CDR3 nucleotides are TGTGCCAGCAGCCCCCGAGCCTTTAGCAGCAGAAAAGTGAACACCGGGGAGCTGTTTTTT.

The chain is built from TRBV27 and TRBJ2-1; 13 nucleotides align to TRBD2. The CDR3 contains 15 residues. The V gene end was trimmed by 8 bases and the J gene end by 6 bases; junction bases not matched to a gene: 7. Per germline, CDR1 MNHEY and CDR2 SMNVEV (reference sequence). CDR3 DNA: TGTGCCAGCGGATTGGGACTAGCGGGAATCAATGAGCAGTTCTTC. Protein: CASGLGLAGINEQFF.

The CDR3 coding sequence is TGTGCCAGCAGTGGCCGGGCTAGCGGGAAGCTTAATGAGCAGTTCTTC. Its translation: CASSGRASGKLNEQFF. The chain uses TRBV6-1 and TRBJ2-1, with 9 bases fitting TRBD2. CDR3 length: 16 residues. Losses at the gene ends were 4 bases for V and 7 bases for J; bases not matched to a gene: 11. Germline V lookup: CDR1 MNHNS, CDR2 SASEGT.

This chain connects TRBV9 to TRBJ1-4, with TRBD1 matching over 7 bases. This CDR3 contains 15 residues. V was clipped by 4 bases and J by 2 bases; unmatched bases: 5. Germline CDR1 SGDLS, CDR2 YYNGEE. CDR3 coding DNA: TGTGCCAGCAGCCCCAGAGGGGGCACTAATGAAAAACTGTTTTTT. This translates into CASSPRGGTNEKLFF. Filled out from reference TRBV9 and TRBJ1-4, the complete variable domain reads DSGVTQTPKHLITATGQRVTLRCSPRSGDLSVYWYQQSLDQGLQFLIQYYNGEERAKGNILERFSAQQFPDLHSELNLSSLELGDSALYFCASSPRGGTNEKLFFGSGTQLSVL.

CDR3 amino acids: CASSLLGGGTYEQYF. CDR3 bases: TGTGCCAGCAGTTTATTGGGAGGGGGGACCTACGAGCAGTACTTC. The chain recombines TRBV28 with TRBJ2-7; possible D gene TRBD2, 7 bases. This CDR3 is built from 15 residues. Germline lookup yields CDR1 MDHEN and CDR2 SYDVKM. V lost 1 base and J lost 2, with 12 bases in between.

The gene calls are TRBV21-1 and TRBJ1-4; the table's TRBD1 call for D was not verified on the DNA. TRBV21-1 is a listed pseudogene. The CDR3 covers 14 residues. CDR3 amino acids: CASSKLRQKEKLFF. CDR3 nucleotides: TGTGCCAGCAGCAAATTACGACAGAAAGAAAAACTGTTTTTT.

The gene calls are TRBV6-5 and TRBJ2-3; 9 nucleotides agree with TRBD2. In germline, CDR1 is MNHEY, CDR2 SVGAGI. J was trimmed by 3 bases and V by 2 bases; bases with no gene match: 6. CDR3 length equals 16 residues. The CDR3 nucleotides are TGTGCCAGCAGTTACCATAGCGGGAGTGGAACAGATACGCAGTATTTT. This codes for CASSYHSGSGTDTQYF.

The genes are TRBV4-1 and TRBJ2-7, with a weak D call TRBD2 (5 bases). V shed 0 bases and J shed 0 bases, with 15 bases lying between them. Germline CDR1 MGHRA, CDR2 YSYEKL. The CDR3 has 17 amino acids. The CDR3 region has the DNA TGCGCCAGCAGCCAAGATGAGGGCCTGCCGAGCTCCTACGAGCAGTACTTC. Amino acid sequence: CASSQDEGLPSSYEQYF.

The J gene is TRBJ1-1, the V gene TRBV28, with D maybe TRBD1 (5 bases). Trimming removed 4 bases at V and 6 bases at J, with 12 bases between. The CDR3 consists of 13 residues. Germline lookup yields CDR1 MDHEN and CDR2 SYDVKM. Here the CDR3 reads CASSSVGASEAFF. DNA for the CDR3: TGTGCCAGCAGTTCTGTTGGGGCATCTGAAGCTTTCTTT.

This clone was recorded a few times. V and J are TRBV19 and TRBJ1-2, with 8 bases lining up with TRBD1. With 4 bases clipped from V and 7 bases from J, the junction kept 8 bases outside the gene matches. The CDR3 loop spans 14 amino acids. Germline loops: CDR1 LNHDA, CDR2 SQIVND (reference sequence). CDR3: CASSTQGVGLGYTF. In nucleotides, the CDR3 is TGTGCCAGTAGTACACAGGGGGTCGGGCTTGGCTACACCTTC. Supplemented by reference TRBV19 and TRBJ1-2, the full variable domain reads DGGITQSPKYLFRKEGQNVTLSCEQNLNHDAMYWYRQDPGQGLRLIYYSQIVNDFQKGDIAEGYSVSREKKESFPLTVTSAQKNPTAFYLCASSTQGVGLGYTFGSGTRLTVV.

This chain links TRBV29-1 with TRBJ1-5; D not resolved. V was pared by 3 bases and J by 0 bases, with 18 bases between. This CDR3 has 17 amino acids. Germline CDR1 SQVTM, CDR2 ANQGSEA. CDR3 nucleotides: TGCAGCGTTGAGAGGGCTTATAGGGCTAATAGCAATCAGCCCCAGCATTTT. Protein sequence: CSVERAYRANSNQPQHF.

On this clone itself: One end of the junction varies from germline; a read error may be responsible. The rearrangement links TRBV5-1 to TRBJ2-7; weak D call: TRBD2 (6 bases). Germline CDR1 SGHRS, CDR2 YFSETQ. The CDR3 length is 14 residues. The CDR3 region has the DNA TGTGCCAGCAGCTTTGGGGGGAGCTCCTACGAGCAGTACTTC. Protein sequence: CASSFGGSSYEQYF.

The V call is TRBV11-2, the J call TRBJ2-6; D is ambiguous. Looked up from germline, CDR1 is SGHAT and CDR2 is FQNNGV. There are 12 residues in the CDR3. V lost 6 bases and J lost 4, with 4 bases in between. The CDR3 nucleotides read TGTGCCAGCAGTCCCGGGGCCAACGTCCTGACTTTC. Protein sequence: CASSPGANVLTF.

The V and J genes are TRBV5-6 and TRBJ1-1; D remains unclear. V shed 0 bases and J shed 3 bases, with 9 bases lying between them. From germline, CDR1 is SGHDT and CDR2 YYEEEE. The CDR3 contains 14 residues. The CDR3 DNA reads TGTGCCAGCAGCTTGGAGGCAGGTTACACTGAAGCTTTCTTT. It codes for CASSLEAGYTEAFF.

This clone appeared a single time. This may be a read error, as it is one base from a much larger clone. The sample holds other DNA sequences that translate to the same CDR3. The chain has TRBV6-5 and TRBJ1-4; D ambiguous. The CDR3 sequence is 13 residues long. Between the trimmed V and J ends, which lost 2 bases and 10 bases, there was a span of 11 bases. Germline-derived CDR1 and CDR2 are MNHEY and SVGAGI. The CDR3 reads CASSYGLEGKLFF. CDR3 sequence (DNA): TGTGCCAGCAGTTACGGTCTAGAGGGAAAACTGTTTTTT.

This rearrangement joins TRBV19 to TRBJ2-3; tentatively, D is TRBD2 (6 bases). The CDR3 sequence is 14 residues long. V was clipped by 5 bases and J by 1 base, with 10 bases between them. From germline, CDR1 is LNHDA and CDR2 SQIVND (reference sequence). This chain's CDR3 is CASSVVAGTDTQYF. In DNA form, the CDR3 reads TGTGCCAGTAGTGTGGTAGCGGGCACAGATACGCAGTATTTT.

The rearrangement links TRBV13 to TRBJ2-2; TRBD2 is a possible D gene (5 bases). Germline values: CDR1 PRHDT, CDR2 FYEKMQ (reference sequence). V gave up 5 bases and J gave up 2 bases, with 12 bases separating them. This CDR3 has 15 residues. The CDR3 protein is CASSLSEGNTGELFF. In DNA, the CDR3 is TGTGCCAGCAGCCTTAGCGAGGGTAACACCGGGGAGCTGTTTTTT.

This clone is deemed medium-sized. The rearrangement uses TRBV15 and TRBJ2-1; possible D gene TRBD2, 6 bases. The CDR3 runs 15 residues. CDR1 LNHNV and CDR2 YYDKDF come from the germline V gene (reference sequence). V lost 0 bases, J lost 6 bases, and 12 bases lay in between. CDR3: CATSREPWGGNEQFF. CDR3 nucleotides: TGTGCCACCAGCAGAGAACCCTGGGGAGGCAATGAGCAGTTCTTC.

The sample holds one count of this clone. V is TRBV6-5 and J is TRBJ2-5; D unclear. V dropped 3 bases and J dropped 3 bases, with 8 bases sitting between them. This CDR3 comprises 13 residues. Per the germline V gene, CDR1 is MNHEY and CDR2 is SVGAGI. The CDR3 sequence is CASSYTGEETQYF. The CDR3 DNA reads TGTGCCAGCAGTTATACGGGCGAAGAGACCCAGTACTTC.

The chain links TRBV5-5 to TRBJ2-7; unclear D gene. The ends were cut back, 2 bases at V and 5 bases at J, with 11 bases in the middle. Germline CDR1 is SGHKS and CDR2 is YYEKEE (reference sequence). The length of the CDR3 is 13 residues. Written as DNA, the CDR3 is TGTGCCAGCAGCTTCTCGGTATCTAACGAGCAGTACTTC. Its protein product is CASSFSVSNEQYF.

The CDR3 loop is CASSIGDDEWGYTF. The CDR3 DNA sequence: TGTGCCAGTAGTATAGGGGACGACGAGTGGGGCTACACCTTC. The chain is built from TRBV19 and TRBJ1-2, with D possibly TRBD1 on 5 matching bases. Germline lookup yields CDR1 LNHDA and CDR2 SQIVND (reference sequence). This CDR3 spans 14 amino acids. Trimming cost V 1 base and J 8 bases, with 14 bases left between them.

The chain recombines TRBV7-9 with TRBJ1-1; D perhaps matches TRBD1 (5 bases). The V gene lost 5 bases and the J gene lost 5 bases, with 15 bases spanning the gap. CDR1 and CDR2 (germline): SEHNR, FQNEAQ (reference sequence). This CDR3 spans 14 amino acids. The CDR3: CASSRGGEGTEAFF. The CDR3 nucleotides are TGTGCCAGCAGCCGGGGAGGGGAGGGGACTGAAGCTTTCTTT.

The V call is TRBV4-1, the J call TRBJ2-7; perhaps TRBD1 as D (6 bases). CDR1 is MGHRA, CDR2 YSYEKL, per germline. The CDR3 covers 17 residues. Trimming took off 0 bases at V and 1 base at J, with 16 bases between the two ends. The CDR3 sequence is CASSQDSWGRGSYEQYF. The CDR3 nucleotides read TGCGCCAGCAGCCAAGATAGCTGGGGCAGGGGTTCCTACGAGCAGTACTTC.

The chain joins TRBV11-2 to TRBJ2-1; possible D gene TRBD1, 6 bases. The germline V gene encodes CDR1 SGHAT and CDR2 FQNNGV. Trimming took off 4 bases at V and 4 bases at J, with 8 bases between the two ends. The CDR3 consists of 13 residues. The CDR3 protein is CASSSTGYNEQFF. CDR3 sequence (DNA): TGTGCCAGCAGCTCTACAGGGTACAATGAGCAGTTCTTC.

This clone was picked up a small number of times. Here the CDR3 DNA reads TGTGCCAGCAGCGTCGACAGGGAAAACATTCAGTACTTC. Its protein product is CASSVDRENIQYF. This chain joins TRBV9 and TRBJ2-4; 7 bases fit TRBD1. From germline, CDR1 is SGDLS and CDR2 YYNGEE. Losses at the gene ends were 2 bases for V and 5 bases for J; bases not matched to a gene: 1. The CDR3 consists of 13 residues.

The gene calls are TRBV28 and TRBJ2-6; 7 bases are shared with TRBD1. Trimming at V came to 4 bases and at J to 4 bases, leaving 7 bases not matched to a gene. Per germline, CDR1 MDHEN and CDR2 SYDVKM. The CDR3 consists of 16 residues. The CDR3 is CASSSNDRVGANVLTF. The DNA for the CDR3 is TGTGCCAGCAGTTCAAACGACAGGGTCGGGGCCAACGTCCTGACTTTC.

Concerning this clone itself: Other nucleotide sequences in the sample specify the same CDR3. The CDR3 sequence: CASSSGTGTYEQYF. DNA of the CDR3: TGTGCCAGCAGTTCCGGGACAGGAACCTACGAGCAGTACTTC. V gene TRBV5-6 combines with J gene TRBJ2-7; 8 bases line up with TRBD1. Germline V gene sequence: CDR1 SGHDT, CDR2 YYEEEE. Trimming at V came to 5 bases and at J to 2 bases, leaving 6 bases not matched to a gene. The CDR3 contains 14 residues.

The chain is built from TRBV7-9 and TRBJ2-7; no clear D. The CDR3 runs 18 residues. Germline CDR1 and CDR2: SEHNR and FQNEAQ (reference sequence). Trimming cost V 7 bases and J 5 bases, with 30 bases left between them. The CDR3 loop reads CASTPFMAVPRGVHEQYF. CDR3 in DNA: TGTGCCAGCACCCCCTTCATGGCGGTCCCACGTGGCGTCCACGAGCAGTACTTC.